Listed below are T cell receptor beta chains from one sample, sequenced in a study of blood T cell repertoires in COVID-19. The protocol was immunoSEQ multiplex PCR, while the TCRdb copy is restricted to in-frame clones and leaves out a portion. The repertoire consists of around 290,000 clones, with around 88% occurring once and the leading ten covering roughly 14%. Sample: peripheral blood. These receptors all come from a woman in her seventies with COVID-19, enrolled during active disease. CDR3s include the opening cysteine and the closing phenylalanine or tryptophan. The D gene is left open where the match is weak. The size field is filled for only some rows; it gives once, few, many or a size class.

clone_size: .; v_call: TRBV7-2; d_call: TRBD2; j_call: TRBJ2-5; cdr3_nt: TGTGCCAGCAGCCTCAGGCCCCGGGGGGACCCTCAAGAGACCCAGTACTTC; cdr3_aa: CASSLRPRGDPQETQYF
clone_size: .; v_call: TRBV5-1; d_call: .; j_call: TRBJ2-7; cdr3_nt: TGCGCCACCAGAGACAGTAACTACGAGCAGTACTTC; cdr3_aa: CATRDSNYEQYF
clone_size: .; v_call: TRBV6-2/TRBV6-3; d_call: TRBD2; j_call: TRBJ2-1; cdr3_nt: TGTGCCAGCAGCGCTAGACTAGCGGGCGTTGAGCAGTTCTTC; cdr3_aa: CASSARLAGVEQFF
clone_size: .; v_call: TRBV14; d_call: TRBD2; j_call: TRBJ2-6; cdr3_nt: TGTGCCAGCAGCCAAGGGGGGGGCTCTGGGGCCAACGTCCTGACTTTC; cdr3_aa: CASSQGGGSGANVLTF
clone_size: .; v_call: TRBV5-1; d_call: TRBD2; j_call: TRBJ2-1; cdr3_nt: TGCGCCAGCACCTTTCGGGGGGGCTCCTACAATGAGCAGTTCTTC; cdr3_aa: CASTFRGGSYNEQFF
clone_size: .; v_call: TRBV4-1; d_call: TRBD2; j_call: TRBJ2-4; cdr3_nt: TGCGCCAGCAGCCAAGGGACTAGCGGGGGCCCCATTTTAGCCAAAAACATTCAGTACTTC; cdr3_aa: CASSQGTSGGPILAKNIQYF
clone_size: .; v_call: TRBV7-2; d_call: TRBD1; j_call: TRBJ1-3; cdr3_nt: TGTGCCAGCAGCTTACAGGGGGCCAGCTCTGGAAACACCATATATTTT; cdr3_aa: CASSLQGASSGNTIYF
clone_size: .; v_call: TRBV9; d_call: .; j_call: TRBJ2-5; cdr3_nt: TGTGCCAGCAGCGTAGATGGCGGGCTGTACCAAGAGACCCAGTACTTC; cdr3_aa: CASSVDGGLYQETQYF
clone_size: .; v_call: TRBV11-3; d_call: .; j_call: TRBJ2-5; cdr3_nt: TGTGCCAGCAGCTTAGATCGTGAGACCCAGTACTTC; cdr3_aa: CASSLDRETQYF
clone_size: .; v_call: TRBV2; d_call: .; j_call: TRBJ2-7; cdr3_nt: TGTGCCAGCAGTGACTTGGGCGACCTTAAGCAGTACTTC; cdr3_aa: CASSDLGDLKQYF
clone_size: many; v_call: TRBV7-2; d_call: .; j_call: TRBJ2-5; cdr3_nt: TGTGCCAGCACCCCGGCCGCAGGGACCCAGTACTTC; cdr3_aa: CASTPAAGTQYF
clone_size: .; v_call: TRBV29-1; d_call: .; j_call: TRBJ1-4; cdr3_nt: TGCAGCGTTGAAGGCAGGGGTAATGAAAAACTGTTTTTT; cdr3_aa: CSVEGRGNEKLFF
clone_size: .; v_call: TRBV27; d_call: TRBD1; j_call: TRBJ2-1; cdr3_nt: TGTGCCAGCACCTCCTCGACAGGGGGCGATTACAATGAGCAGTTCTTC; cdr3_aa: CASTSSTGGDYNEQFF
clone_size: .; v_call: TRBV18; d_call: TRBD2; j_call: TRBJ2-7; cdr3_nt: TGTGCCAGCTCACCTTCTAGCGGGGGGGCCTACGAGCAGTACTTC; cdr3_aa: CASSPSSGGAYEQYF
clone_size: .; v_call: TRBV2; d_call: TRBD1; j_call: TRBJ2-7; cdr3_nt: TGTGCCAGCCAGTCACGGGACAGCCCCTACGAGCAGTACTTC; cdr3_aa: CASQSRDSPYEQYF
clone_size: .; v_call: TRBV6-5; d_call: .; j_call: TRBJ1-1; cdr3_nt: TGTGCCAGCAGCAGGGGTCTGAACACTGAAGCTTTCTTT; cdr3_aa: CASSRGLNTEAFF
clone_size: .; v_call: TRBV6-6; d_call: .; j_call: TRBJ1-6; cdr3_nt: TGTGCCAGCAGGAAGGAGGGCTCCTATAATTCACCCCTCCACTTT; cdr3_aa: CASRKEGSYNSPLHF
clone_size: .; v_call: TRBV27; d_call: TRBD1; j_call: TRBJ2-7; cdr3_nt: TGTGCCAGCACCCCCGGGTGGCGCACGCCAGGGACAGGGGTCGAGCAGTACTTC; cdr3_aa: CASTPGWRTPGTGVEQYF
clone_size: .; v_call: TRBV6-6; d_call: TRBD1; j_call: TRBJ2-7; cdr3_nt: TGTGCCAGCAGTTACGGGACAGGGGGTCACGAGCAGTACTTC; cdr3_aa: CASSYGTGGHEQYF
clone_size: once; v_call: TRBV19; d_call: .; j_call: TRBJ1-5; cdr3_nt: TGTGCCAGTATAGGGGGTAGCAATCAGCCCCAGCATTTT; cdr3_aa: CASIGGSNQPQHF
clone_size: .; v_call: TRBV6-5; d_call: TRBD2; j_call: TRBJ2-1; cdr3_nt: TGTGCCAGCAGTTACGCGGGGGGGCGGAAGAATGAGCAGTTCTTC; cdr3_aa: CASSYAGGRKNEQFF
clone_size: .; v_call: TRBV2; d_call: TRBD1; j_call: TRBJ2-5; cdr3_nt: TGTGCCAGCAGATTGGGACAGACCACTCAAGAGACCCAGTACTTC; cdr3_aa: CASRLGQTTQETQYF
clone_size: .; v_call: TRBV3-1/TRBV3-2; d_call: .; j_call: TRBJ1-4; cdr3_nt: TGTGCCAGCAGCCAAGATTGGGGGGATGGAGAAAAACTGTTTTTT; cdr3_aa: CASSQDWGDGEKLFF
clone_size: few; v_call: TRBV9; d_call: TRBD2; j_call: TRBJ2-3; cdr3_nt: TGTGCCAGCAGCGCCTATCCCCGACTAGCGGGGGGACCAGATACGCAGTATTTT; cdr3_aa: CASSAYPRLAGGPDTQYF
clone_size: .; v_call: TRBV25-1; d_call: .; j_call: TRBJ2-1; cdr3_nt: TGTGCCAGCGCAGGTAGCTCCTACAATGAGCAGTTCTTC; cdr3_aa: CASAGSSYNEQFF
clone_size: .; v_call: TRBV13; d_call: .; j_call: TRBJ2-1; cdr3_nt: TGTGCCAGCAGCATGCCCGGGAGCCCTTTAGGCAATGAGCAGTTCTTC; cdr3_aa: CASSMPGSPLGNEQFF
clone_size: .; v_call: TRBV5-1; d_call: TRBD2; j_call: TRBJ2-3; cdr3_nt: TGCGCCAGCAGCCTCGGACTAGCGGGGGGCGCCACAGATACGCAGTATTTT; cdr3_aa: CASSLGLAGGATDTQYF
clone_size: .; v_call: TRBV9; d_call: .; j_call: TRBJ1-6; cdr3_nt: TGTGCCAGCAGCGTAGGTCTAGGGAGTAATTCACCCCTCCACTTT; cdr3_aa: CASSVGLGSNSPLHF
clone_size: .; v_call: TRBV5-1; d_call: TRBD1; j_call: TRBJ1-1; cdr3_nt: TGCGCCAGCAGCTCCCGACAGGGGGAAACTGAAGCTTTCTTT; cdr3_aa: CASSSRQGETEAFF
clone_size: .; v_call: TRBV5-4; d_call: TRBD1; j_call: TRBJ1-1; cdr3_nt: TGTGCCAGCAGCCCGACAGGGGGGAACACTGAAGCTTTCTTT; cdr3_aa: CASSPTGGNTEAFF
clone_size: .; v_call: TRBV20-1; d_call: TRBD1; j_call: TRBJ2-2; cdr3_nt: TGCAGTGCTCTCGGACAGGGAGAGCTGTTTTTT; cdr3_aa: CSALGQGELFF
clone_size: .; v_call: TRBV4-2; d_call: .; j_call: TRBJ1-1; cdr3_nt: TGTGCCAGCAGCCAAGGCCGTCAGGGAGGCACTGAAGCTTTCTTT; cdr3_aa: CASSQGRQGGTEAFF
clone_size: once; v_call: TRBV7-2; d_call: .; j_call: TRBJ2-1; cdr3_nt: TGTGCCAGCAGCTTGAGGGGGACCCTGGGCTACAATGAGCAGTTCTTC; cdr3_aa: CASSLRGTLGYNEQFF